The rows below give T cell receptor beta chains drawn from one sample of a study of Ad26.COV2.S vaccination and SARS-CoV-2 variants. Some clones are missing from TCRdb's copy, which holds only in-frame ones; the method was immunoSEQ multiplex PCR. This table holds 320,000 or so clones, about nine tenths found once. The material was peripheral blood, obtained in a trial of Ad26.COV2.S vaccine versus placebo. The receptors derive from a person aged 18 to 65 who received the Ad26.COV2.S COVID-19 vaccine or a placebo. Each CDR3 is given with its conserved first and last residue. D genes are given only for firm matches. Size tells how often a clone was seen (once, few, many) or the class of an expanded clone, and some rows leave it out.

clone size: NA
J gene: TRBJ2-7
V gene: TRBV4-1
D gene: TRBD2
CDR3 DNA: TGCGCCAGCAGCCAACCTATAGCGGGGAGCTCCTACGAGCAGTACTTC
CDR3 protein: CASSQPIAGSSYEQYF

clone size: few
J gene: TRBJ1-2
V gene: TRBV6-2/TRBV6-3
D gene: TRBD1
CDR3 DNA: TGTGCCAGCAGTAACGAAAACGGACAGGGAACAAACTATGGCTACACCTTC
CDR3 protein: CASSNENGQGTNYGYTF

clone size: NA
J gene: TRBJ1-5
V gene: TRBV6-2/TRBV6-3
D gene: NA
CDR3 DNA: TGTGCCAGCAGTTACTCCCCAGGGGCCGTCAATCAGCCCCAGCATTTT
CDR3 protein: CASSYSPGAVNQPQHF

clone size: NA
J gene: TRBJ2-2
V gene: TRBV19
D gene: TRBD1
CDR3 DNA: TGTGCCAGTACCCCATGGGACAGTTACACCGGGGAGCTGTTTTTT
CDR3 protein: CASTPWDSYTGELFF

clone size: NA
J gene: TRBJ1-3
V gene: TRBV4-1
D gene: NA
CDR3 DNA: TGCGCCAGCAGCCAAGACGGAAACACCATATATTTT
CDR3 protein: CASSQDGNTIYF

clone size: NA
J gene: TRBJ2-3
V gene: TRBV27
D gene: NA
CDR3 DNA: TGTGCCAGCAGTTTTTCATGGCTGAGGCGTACGCAGTATTTT
CDR3 protein: CASSFSWLRRTQYF

clone size: few
J gene: TRBJ2-2
V gene: TRBV6-5
D gene: NA
CDR3 DNA: TGTGCCAGCAGTTACTCGAACACCGGGGAGCTGTTTTTT
CDR3 protein: CASSYSNTGELFF

clone size: NA
J gene: TRBJ2-4
V gene: TRBV11-2
D gene: TRBD2
CDR3 DNA: TGTGCCAGCAGTCTTGGACTAGCGGAAGCCAAAAACATTCAGTACTTC
CDR3 protein: CASSLGLAEAKNIQYF

clone size: NA
J gene: TRBJ1-2
V gene: TRBV6-1
D gene: NA
CDR3 DNA: TGTGCCAGCAGTGAATATGTGGACAGTAACTATGGCTACACCTTC
CDR3 protein: CASSEYVDSNYGYTF

clone size: NA
J gene: TRBJ2-3
V gene: TRBV18
D gene: NA
CDR3 DNA: TGTGCCAGCTCACCACCAGGGGGAAATCGTTACACAGATACGCAGTATTTT
CDR3 protein: CASSPPGGNRYTDTQYF

clone size: many
J gene: TRBJ2-3
V gene: TRBV13
D gene: TRBD2
CDR3 DNA: TGTGCCAGCAGCTTCTGGACTAGCGGGAGCACAGATACGCAGTATTTT
CDR3 protein: CASSFWTSGSTDTQYF

clone size: NA
J gene: TRBJ1-5
V gene: TRBV5-8
D gene: NA
CDR3 DNA: TGTGCCAGCAGCGTTTTGGGGCCCGCGAATCAGCCCCAGCATTTT
CDR3 protein: CASSVLGPANQPQHF

clone size: NA
J gene: TRBJ1-3
V gene: TRBV4-3
D gene: NA
CDR3 DNA: TGCGCCAGCAGCCAAGATCTGGCTGGAAACACCATATATTTT
CDR3 protein: CASSQDLAGNTIYF

clone size: NA
J gene: TRBJ1-4
V gene: TRBV7-2
D gene: NA
CDR3 DNA: TGTGCCAGCAGCCTGGTCTTGGTATCTGAAAAACTGTTTTTT
CDR3 protein: CASSLVLVSEKLFF

clone size: NA
J gene: TRBJ2-1
V gene: TRBV10-2
D gene: TRBD2
CDR3 DNA: TGCGCCACCCGCTTGTCGGGACTAGCAAGTGAGCAGTTCTTC
CDR3 protein: CATRLSGLASEQFF

clone size: once
J gene: TRBJ2-3
V gene: TRBV11-2
D gene: TRBD2
CDR3 DNA: TGTGCCAGCAGCTTGGGGGGACTAGCAGCAGATACGCAGTATTTT
CDR3 protein: CASSLGGLAADTQYF

clone size: NA
J gene: TRBJ2-6
V gene: TRBV11-2
D gene: NA
CDR3 DNA: TGTGCCAGCAGCTTAACGTCTATCGGTGGGGCCAACGTCCTGACTTTC
CDR3 protein: CASSLTSIGGANVLTF

clone size: NA
J gene: TRBJ1-1
V gene: TRBV9
D gene: TRBD1
CDR3 DNA: TGTGCCAGCAGCGCCCGACAGGGGATGAACACTGAAGCTTTCTTT
CDR3 protein: CASSARQGMNTEAFF

clone size: NA
J gene: TRBJ1-1
V gene: TRBV6-5
D gene: NA
CDR3 DNA: TGTGCCAGCAGTTACTCTCCCCCCGGAGCTTTCTTT
CDR3 protein: CASSYSPPGAFF

clone size: NA
J gene: TRBJ1-1
V gene: TRBV12-3/TRBV12-4
D gene: NA
CDR3 DNA: TGTGCCAGCAGTTTAATCGGGGGTACTGAAGCTTTCTTT
CDR3 protein: CASSLIGGTEAFF

clone size: NA
J gene: TRBJ1-6
V gene: TRBV6-6
D gene: TRBD1
CDR3 DNA: TGTGCCACCTCACAGGGGGATTCACCCCTCCACTTT
CDR3 protein: CATSQGDSPLHF

clone size: NA
J gene: TRBJ2-2
V gene: TRBV29-1
D gene: NA
CDR3 DNA: TGCAGCGTTGAAGAGCATCGGGCCCCCGGGGAGCTGTTTTTT
CDR3 protein: CSVEEHRAPGELFF

clone size: NA
J gene: TRBJ2-7
V gene: TRBV6-1
D gene: NA
CDR3 DNA: TGTGCCAGCAGTGAGGGTTTTGGCGGCACCACCTACGAGCAGTACTTC
CDR3 protein: CASSEGFGGTTYEQYF

clone size: NA
J gene: TRBJ1-1
V gene: TRBV11-3
D gene: NA
CDR3 DNA: TGTGCCAGCAGTTACGATGCGGGGGTTGACACTGAAGCTTTCTTT
CDR3 protein: CASSYDAGVDTEAFF

clone size: NA
J gene: TRBJ2-5
V gene: TRBV4-3
D gene: TRBD2
CDR3 DNA: TGCGCCAGCAGCCAAGATCTTGCTAGCGGGAGGGAGACCCAGTACTTC
CDR3 protein: CASSQDLASGRETQYF

clone size: NA
J gene: TRBJ2-7
V gene: TRBV5-1
D gene: TRBD1
CDR3 DNA: TGCGCCAGCAGGGACAGGGCGTCCTACGAGCAGTACTTC
CDR3 protein: CASRDRASYEQYF

clone size: NA
J gene: TRBJ1-2
V gene: TRBV6-5
D gene: NA
CDR3 DNA: TGTGCCAGCAGTTCACGACAAGGGGGGGCTGGCTACACCTTC
CDR3 protein: CASSSRQGGAGYTF

clone size: NA
J gene: TRBJ1-1
V gene: TRBV10-2
D gene: NA
CDR3 DNA: TGCGCCAGTTGGCCCTCCGGTACGCCTGAAGCTTTCTTT
CDR3 protein: CASWPSGTPEAFF

clone size: NA
J gene: TRBJ2-1
V gene: TRBV6-5
D gene: TRBD2
CDR3 DNA: TGTGCCAGCAACCACTTAGCGGGGGGGCCGGGAGAGCAGTTCTTC
CDR3 protein: CASNHLAGGPGEQFF

clone size: NA
J gene: TRBJ1-2
V gene: TRBV4-3
D gene: NA
CDR3 DNA: TGCGCCAGCAGCCAAGATCTTTCTCGGGCAGGGCTGGATGGCTACACCTTC
CDR3 protein: CASSQDLSRAGLDGYTF

clone size: NA
J gene: TRBJ1-1
V gene: TRBV19
D gene: NA
CDR3 DNA: TGTGCCAGTCAACATCTGAGTATGAACACTGAAGCTTTCTTT
CDR3 protein: CASQHLSMNTEAFF

clone size: NA
J gene: TRBJ1-1
V gene: TRBV10-3
D gene: NA
CDR3 DNA: TGTGCCATCAGTGAGTCACGACGGCTATTTGAAGCTTTCTTT
CDR3 protein: CAISESRRLFEAFF

clone size: NA
J gene: TRBJ1-2
V gene: TRBV27
D gene: NA
CDR3 DNA: TGTGCCAGCAGTCAGGACGTGTTTTTCTATGGCTACACCTTC
CDR3 protein: CASSQDVFFYGYTF

clone size: few
J gene: TRBJ2-7
V gene: TRBV7-2
D gene: TRBD1
CDR3 DNA: TGTGCCAGCAGCCATCCCCTAAATGGACAGGGTAATTCCTACGAGCAGTACTTC
CDR3 protein: CASSHPLNGQGNSYEQYF

clone size: NA
J gene: TRBJ2-1
V gene: TRBV4-1
D gene: TRBD1
CDR3 DNA: TGCGCCAGCAGCCAACCAGGACAGGGACTCTACAATGAGCAGTTCTTC
CDR3 protein: CASSQPGQGLYNEQFF

clone size: NA
J gene: TRBJ2-1
V gene: TRBV7-9
D gene: TRBD2
CDR3 DNA: TGTGCCAGCAGCTTCATACTAGCGCTAGCCGAGCAGTTCTTC
CDR3 protein: CASSFILALAEQFF

clone size: NA
J gene: TRBJ1-1
V gene: TRBV12-3/TRBV12-4
D gene: NA
CDR3 DNA: TGTGCCAGCAGTTTTTCCGAGAACACTGAAGCTTTCTTT
CDR3 protein: CASSFSENTEAFF

clone size: NA
J gene: TRBJ1-2
V gene: TRBV3-1/TRBV3-2
D gene: NA
CDR3 DNA: TGTGCCAGCAGCCACGAGGGGAGGAGGTACTATGGCTACACCTTC
CDR3 protein: CASSHEGRRYYGYTF

clone size: NA
J gene: TRBJ1-1
V gene: TRBV5-5
D gene: NA
CDR3 DNA: TGTGCCAGCAGCTTTCGAAATTCTGAAGCTTTCTTT
CDR3 protein: CASSFRNSEAFF

clone size: few
J gene: TRBJ1-5
V gene: TRBV4-3
D gene: NA
CDR3 DNA: TGCGCCAGCAGCTCCGTGTACGGGGGCCCCAATCAGCCCCAGCATTTT
CDR3 protein: CASSSVYGGPNQPQHF

clone size: few
J gene: TRBJ1-5
V gene: TRBV19
D gene: TRBD1
CDR3 DNA: TGTGCCAGTAGTATGCCTGGACAGGGCCATCAGCCCCAGCATTTT
CDR3 protein: CASSMPGQGHQPQHF

clone size: NA
J gene: TRBJ2-1
V gene: TRBV2
D gene: TRBD2
CDR3 DNA: TGTGCCAGCAGTACTAGCGAATCCTACAATGAGCAGTTCTTC
CDR3 protein: CASSTSESYNEQFF

clone size: NA
J gene: TRBJ2-7
V gene: TRBV12-3/TRBV12-4
D gene: TRBD1
CDR3 DNA: TGTGCCAGCAGTCCCCCCGGGACAGCGGATGAGTACTTC
CDR3 protein: CASSPPGTADEYF

clone size: NA
J gene: TRBJ2-1
V gene: TRBV18
D gene: NA
CDR3 DNA: TGTGCCAGCTCACCGGAGGGAGGCAATGACAATGAGCAGTTCTTC
CDR3 protein: CASSPEGGNDNEQFF

clone size: few
J gene: TRBJ1-1
V gene: TRBV7-9
D gene: NA
CDR3 DNA: TGTGCCAGCAGCTTTGGGCAGTACACTGAAGCTTTCTTT
CDR3 protein: CASSFGQYTEAFF

clone size: few
J gene: TRBJ1-1
V gene: TRBV4-3
D gene: TRBD1
CDR3 DNA: TGCGCCAGCAGCCAAGATACCCGACAGGGCCCTGGAGCTTTCTTT
CDR3 protein: CASSQDTRQGPGAFF

clone size: few
J gene: TRBJ2-7
V gene: TRBV10-1
D gene: NA
CDR3 DNA: TGCGCCAGCAGTGTCACTCTTCTCAGTGAGCAGTACTTC
CDR3 protein: CASSVTLLSEQYF